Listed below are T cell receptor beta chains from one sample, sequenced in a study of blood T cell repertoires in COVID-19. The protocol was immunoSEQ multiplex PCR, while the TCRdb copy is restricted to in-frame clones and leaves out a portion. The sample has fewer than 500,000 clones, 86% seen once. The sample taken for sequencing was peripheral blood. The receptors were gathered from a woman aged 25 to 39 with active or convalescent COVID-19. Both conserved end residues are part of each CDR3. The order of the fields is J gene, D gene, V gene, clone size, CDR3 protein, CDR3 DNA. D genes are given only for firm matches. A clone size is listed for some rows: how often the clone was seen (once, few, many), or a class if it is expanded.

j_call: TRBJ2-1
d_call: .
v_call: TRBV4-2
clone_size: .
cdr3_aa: CASSQEGLPGYNEQFF
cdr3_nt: TGTGCCAGCAGCCAAGAAGGACTACCGGGCTACAATGAGCAGTTCTTC

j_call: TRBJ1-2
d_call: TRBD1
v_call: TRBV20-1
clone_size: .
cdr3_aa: CSASPRGQDFNYGYTF
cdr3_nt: TGCAGTGCTAGTCCCCGGGGACAGGATTTTAACTATGGCTACACCTTC

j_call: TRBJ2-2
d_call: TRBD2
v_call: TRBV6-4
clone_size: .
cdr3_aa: CASSRTSGSFTTGELFF
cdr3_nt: TGTGCCAGCAGCCGGACTAGCGGGAGTTTTACCACCGGGGAGCTGTTTTTT

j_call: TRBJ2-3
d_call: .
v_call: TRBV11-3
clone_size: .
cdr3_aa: CASSLGQADTQYF
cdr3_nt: TGTGCCAGCAGCTTAGGTCAAGCCGATACGCAGTATTTT

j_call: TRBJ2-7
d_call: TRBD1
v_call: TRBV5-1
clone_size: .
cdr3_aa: CASRPGQGNGEQYF
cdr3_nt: TGCGCCAGCAGACCGGGACAGGGGAATGGCGAGCAGTACTTC

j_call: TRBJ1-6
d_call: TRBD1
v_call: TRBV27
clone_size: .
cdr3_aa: CASSLMGTGESPLHF
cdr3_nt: TGTGCCAGCAGTTTAATGGGGACAGGGGAATCACCCCTCCACTTT

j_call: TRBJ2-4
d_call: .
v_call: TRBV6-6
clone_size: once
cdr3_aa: CASSHAAPKNIQYF
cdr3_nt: TGTGCCAGCAGTCACGCGGCCCCGAAAAACATTCAGTACTTC

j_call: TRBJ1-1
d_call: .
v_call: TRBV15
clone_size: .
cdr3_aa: CATSRGAEPKAFF
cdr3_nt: TGTGCCACCAGCAGAGGGGCAGAACCAAAAGCTTTCTTT

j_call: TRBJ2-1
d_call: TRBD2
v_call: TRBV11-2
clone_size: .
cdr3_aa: CASSLEASGRINEQFF
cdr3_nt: TGTGCCAGCAGCTTAGAGGCTAGCGGGAGGATTAATGAGCAGTTCTTC

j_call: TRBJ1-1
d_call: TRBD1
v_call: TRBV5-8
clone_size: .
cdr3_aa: CASRPGQVNKNTEAFF
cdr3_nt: TGTGCCAGCCGACCGGGACAGGTGAACAAGAACACTGAAGCTTTCTTT

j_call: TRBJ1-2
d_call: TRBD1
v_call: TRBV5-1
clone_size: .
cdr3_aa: CASSSEPGQHYGYTF
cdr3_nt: TGCGCCAGCAGTAGTGAGCCGGGACAGCACTATGGCTACACCTTC

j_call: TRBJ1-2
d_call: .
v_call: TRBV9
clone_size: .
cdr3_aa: CASSTRSWTDVYGYTF
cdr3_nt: TGTGCCAGCAGCACCCGATCTTGGACAGATGTCTATGGCTACACCTTC

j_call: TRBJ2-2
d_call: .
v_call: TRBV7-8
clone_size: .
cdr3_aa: CASSQYNWLGGDTGELFF
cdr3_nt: TGTGCCAGCAGCCAATACAATTGGCTCGGGGGAGACACCGGGGAGCTGTTTTTT

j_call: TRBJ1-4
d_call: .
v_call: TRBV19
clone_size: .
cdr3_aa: CASSIRITGEKLFF
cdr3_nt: TGTGCCAGTAGTATAAGGATCACAGGAGAAAAACTGTTTTTT

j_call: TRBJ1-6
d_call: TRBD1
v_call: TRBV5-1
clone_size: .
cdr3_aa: CASSPDRFVLTSPLHF
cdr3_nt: TGCGCCAGCAGCCCGGACAGGTTCGTTCTAACGTCACCCCTCCACTTT

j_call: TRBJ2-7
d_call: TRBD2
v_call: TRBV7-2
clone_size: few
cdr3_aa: CASSAGLAGTYEQYF
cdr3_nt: TGTGCCAGCAGCGCTGGACTAGCGGGAACCTACGAGCAGTACTTC

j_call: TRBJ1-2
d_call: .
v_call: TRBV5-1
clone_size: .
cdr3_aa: CASSLGSTTGIAGYTF
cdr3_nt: TGCGCCAGCAGCTTGGGTTCAACAACAGGGATCGCTGGCTACACCTTC

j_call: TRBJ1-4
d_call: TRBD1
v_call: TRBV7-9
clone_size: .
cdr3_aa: CASSRGQQAELFF
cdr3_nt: TGTGCCAGCAGCCGGGGACAGCAAGCTGAACTGTTTTTT

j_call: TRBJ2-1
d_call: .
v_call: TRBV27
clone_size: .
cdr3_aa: CASTLTDRAYNEQFF
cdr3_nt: TGTGCCAGCACCCTCACAGACAGAGCCTACAATGAGCAGTTCTTC

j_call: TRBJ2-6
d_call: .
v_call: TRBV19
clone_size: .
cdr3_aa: CASIGGANVLTF
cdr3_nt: TGTGCCAGTATCGGTGGGGCCAACGTCCTGACTTTC

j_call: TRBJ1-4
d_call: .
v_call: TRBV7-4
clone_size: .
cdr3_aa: CASSPRFSPNEKLFF
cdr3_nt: TGTGCCAGCAGCCCCCGTTTTTCCCCCAATGAAAAACTGTTTTTT

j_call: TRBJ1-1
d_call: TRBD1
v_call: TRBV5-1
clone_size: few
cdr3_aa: CASSWGTESDLTEAFF
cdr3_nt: TGCGCCAGCAGCTGGGGGACAGAGAGTGATCTCACTGAAGCTTTCTTT

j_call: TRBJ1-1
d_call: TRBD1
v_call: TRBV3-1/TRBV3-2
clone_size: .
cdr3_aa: CASSQGQEPYF
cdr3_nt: TGTGCCAGCAGCCAGGGACAGGAGCCCTACTTT

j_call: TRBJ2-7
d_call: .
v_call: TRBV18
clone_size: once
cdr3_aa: CASSRDRPGEGEHYEQYF
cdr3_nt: TGTGCCAGCTCACGGGATCGACCAGGAGAGGGGGAACACTACGAGCAGTACTTC

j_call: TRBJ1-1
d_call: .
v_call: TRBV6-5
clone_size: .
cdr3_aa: CASSYSVLTEAFF
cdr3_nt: TGTGCCAGCAGTTACTCCGTACTCACTGAAGCTTTCTTT

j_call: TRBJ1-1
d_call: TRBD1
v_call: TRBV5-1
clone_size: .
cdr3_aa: CASSLGQGGMNTEAFF
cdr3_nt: TGCGCCAGCAGCTTGGGACAGGGTGGCATGAACACTGAAGCTTTCTTT

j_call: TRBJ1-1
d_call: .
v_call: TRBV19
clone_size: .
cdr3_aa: CASGSRGGDTEAFF
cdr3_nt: TGTGCCAGTGGCAGTCGGGGGGGGGACACTGAAGCTTTCTTT

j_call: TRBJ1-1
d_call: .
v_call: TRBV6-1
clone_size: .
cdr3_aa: CASSDVLIDTEAFF
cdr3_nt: TGTGCCAGCAGTGATGTACTGATCGACACTGAAGCTTTCTTT

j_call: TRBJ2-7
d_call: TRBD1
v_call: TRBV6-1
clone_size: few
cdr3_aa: CASSEALEGTASYEQYF
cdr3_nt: TGTGCCAGCAGTGAAGCGCTCGAAGGGACAGCCTCCTACGAGCAGTACTTC

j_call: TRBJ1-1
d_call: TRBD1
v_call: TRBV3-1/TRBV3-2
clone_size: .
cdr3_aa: CASSQGDRGTWNTEAFF
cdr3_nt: TGTGCCAGCAGCCAAGGGGACAGGGGAACGTGGAACACTGAAGCTTTCTTT

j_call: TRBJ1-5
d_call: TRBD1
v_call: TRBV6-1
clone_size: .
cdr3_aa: CASSGRDRADLNSNQPQHF
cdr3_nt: TGTGCCAGCAGTGGCCGGGACAGGGCCGACCTGAATAGCAATCAGCCCCAGCATTTT

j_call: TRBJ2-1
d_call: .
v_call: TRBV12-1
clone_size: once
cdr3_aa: CASSFLATSGRSHEQFF
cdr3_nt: TGTGCCAGCAGCTTTCTCGCGACTAGCGGGAGATCCCATGAGCAGTTCTTC

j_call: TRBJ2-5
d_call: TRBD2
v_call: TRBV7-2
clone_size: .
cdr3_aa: CASSLRWAASGTGETQYF
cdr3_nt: TGTGCCAGCAGCTTACGCTGGGCGGCTAGCGGGACTGGGGAGACCCAGTACTTC

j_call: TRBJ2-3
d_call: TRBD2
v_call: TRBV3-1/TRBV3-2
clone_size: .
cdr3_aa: CASSQDPQAGGITDTQYF
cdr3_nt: TGTGCCAGCAGCCAAGATCCTCAAGCGGGAGGGATCACAGATACGCAGTATTTT

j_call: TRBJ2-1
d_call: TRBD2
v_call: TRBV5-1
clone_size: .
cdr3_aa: CASRQTSGGFYNEQFF
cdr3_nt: TGCGCCAGCAGACAAACTAGCGGGGGGTTCTACAATGAGCAGTTCTTC

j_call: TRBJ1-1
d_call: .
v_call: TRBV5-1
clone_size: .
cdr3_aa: CASRASVNTEAFF
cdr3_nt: TGCGCCAGCAGAGCATCCGTGAACACTGAAGCTTTCTTT

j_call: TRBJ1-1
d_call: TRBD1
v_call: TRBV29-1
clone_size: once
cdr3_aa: CSVATQGIGTEAFF
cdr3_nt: TGCAGCGTTGCCACACAGGGGATCGGCACTGAAGCTTTCTTT

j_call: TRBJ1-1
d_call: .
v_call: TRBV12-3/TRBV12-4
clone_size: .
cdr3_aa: CASTLRREAFF
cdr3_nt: TGTGCCAGCACCCTTCGCCGGGAAGCTTTCTTT

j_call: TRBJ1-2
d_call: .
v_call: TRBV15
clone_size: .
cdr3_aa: CATSGLSVLDGYTF
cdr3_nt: TGTGCCACCAGCGGCTTGTCTGTGCTAGATGGCTACACCTTC

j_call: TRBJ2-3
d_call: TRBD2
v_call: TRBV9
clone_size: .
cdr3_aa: CASSVTLAGGLVSDTQYF
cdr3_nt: TGTGCCAGCAGCGTTACTCTAGCGGGGGGGCTTGTGTCAGATACGCAGTATTTT

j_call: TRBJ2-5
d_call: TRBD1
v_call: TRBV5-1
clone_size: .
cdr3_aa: CASSSGTGGGETQYF
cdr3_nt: TGCGCCAGCAGCTCGGGGACAGGGGGTGGAGAGACCCAGTACTTC

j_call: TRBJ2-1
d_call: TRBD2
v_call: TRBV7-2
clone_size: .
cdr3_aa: CASSLAGGPFNEQFF
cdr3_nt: TGTGCCAGCAGCTTAGCGGGAGGGCCGTTCAATGAGCAGTTCTTC

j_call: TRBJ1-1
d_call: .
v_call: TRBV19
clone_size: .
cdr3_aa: CASSMMGGGTEAFF
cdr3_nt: TGTGCCAGTAGTATGATGGGGGGAGGCACTGAAGCTTTCTTT

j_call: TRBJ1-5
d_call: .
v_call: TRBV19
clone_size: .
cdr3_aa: CASSTIRNSNQPQHF
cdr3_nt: TGTGCCAGTAGTACCATCAGGAATAGCAATCAGCCCCAGCATTTT

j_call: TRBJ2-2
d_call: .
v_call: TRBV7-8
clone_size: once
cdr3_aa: CASSFTRDLNTGELFF
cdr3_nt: TGTGCCAGCAGCTTCACCCGGGACTTGAACACCGGGGAGCTGTTTTTT

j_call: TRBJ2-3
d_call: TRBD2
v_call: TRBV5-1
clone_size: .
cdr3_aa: CASSSPPGTSTADTQYF
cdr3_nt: TGCGCCAGCAGCTCGCCCCCCGGGACTAGCACCGCAGATACGCAGTATTTT

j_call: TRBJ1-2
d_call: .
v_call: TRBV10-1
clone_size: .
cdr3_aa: CASTVPSASAGNF
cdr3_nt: TGCGCCAGCACCGTCCCTTCAGCCAGTGCCGGGAACTTC

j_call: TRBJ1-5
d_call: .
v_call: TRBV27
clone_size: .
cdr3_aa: CASSSDRGTNQPQHF
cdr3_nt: TGTGCCAGCAGTTCTGATCGAGGGACTAATCAGCCCCAGCATTTT

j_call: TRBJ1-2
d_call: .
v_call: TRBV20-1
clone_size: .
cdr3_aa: CSAREGSGYTF
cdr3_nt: TGCAGTGCTAGAGAGGGGAGCGGCTACACCTTC

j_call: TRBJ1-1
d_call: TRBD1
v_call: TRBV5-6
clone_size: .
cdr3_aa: CASSKQGLRYTEAFF
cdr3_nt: TGTGCCAGCAGCAAACAGGGGCTTCGCTACACTGAAGCTTTCTTT

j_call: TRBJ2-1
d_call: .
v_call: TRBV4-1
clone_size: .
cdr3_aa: CASSPPGGAPLYNEQFF
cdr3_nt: TGCGCCAGCAGCCCACCAGGTGGGGCTCCTCTCTACAATGAGCAGTTCTTC

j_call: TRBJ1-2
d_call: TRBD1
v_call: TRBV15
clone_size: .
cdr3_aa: CATSRDKTGSGGYTF
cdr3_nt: TGTGCCACCAGCAGAGACAAGACAGGGTCTGGGGGCTACACCTTC

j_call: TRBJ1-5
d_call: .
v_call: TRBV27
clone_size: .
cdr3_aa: CASSALGQPQPQHF
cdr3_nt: TGTGCCAGCAGTGCACTGGGGCAGCCACAGCCCCAGCATTTT